This is a list of T cell receptor beta chains from one sample in a study of cytomegalovirus exposure and HLA in healthy donors. Produced via immunoSEQ multiplex PCR; TCRdb's table is partial and in-frame only. The repertoire holds 65,000 to 75,000 clones, with about 70% as singletons. The sequencing input was PBMCs. The receptors stem from a young woman in good health and CMV-seronegative. CDR3s include the opening cysteine and the closing phenylalanine or tryptophan. The D gene is left open where the match is weak. Expanded clones get a size class; other rows say once, few or many, or leave the size out.

j_gene: TRBJ2-3; abundance: NA; d_gene: TRBD2; v_gene: TRBV5-6; CDR3aa: CASSLGLAGGRADTQYF; CDR3nt: TGTGCCAGCAGCTTGGGCCTAGCGGGGGGAAGGGCAGATACGCAGTATTTT
j_gene: TRBJ1-6; abundance: NA; d_gene: NA; v_gene: TRBV4-1; CDR3aa: CASSQAGAYNSPLHF; CDR3nt: TGCGCCAGCAGCCAAGCAGGTGCCTATAATTCACCCCTCCACTTT
j_gene: TRBJ1-1; abundance: once; d_gene: NA; v_gene: TRBV27; CDR3aa: CASSSDPNTEAFF; CDR3nt: TGTGCCAGCAGTTCAGATCCGAACACTGAAGCTTTCTTT
j_gene: TRBJ2-5; abundance: once; d_gene: NA; v_gene: TRBV10-3; CDR3aa: CAISESGVETQYF; CDR3nt: TGTGCCATCAGTGAGTCCGGGGTAGAGACCCAGTACTTC
j_gene: TRBJ2-7; abundance: NA; d_gene: NA; v_gene: TRBV7-8; CDR3aa: CVSKQKTAYEQYF; CDR3nt: TGTGTTAGCAAGCAGAAGACGGCATACGAGCAGTACTTC
j_gene: TRBJ2-5; abundance: few; d_gene: NA; v_gene: TRBV5-4; CDR3aa: CASSLGTGTPQETQYF; CDR3nt: TGTGCCAGCAGCTTAGGAACAGGGACCCCGCAAGAGACCCAGTACTTC
j_gene: TRBJ2-1; abundance: NA; d_gene: TRBD1; v_gene: TRBV11-3; CDR3aa: CASRKGQGGNEQFF; CDR3nt: TGTGCCAGCAGGAAGGGACAGGGTGGCAATGAGCAGTTCTTC
j_gene: TRBJ2-6; abundance: NA; d_gene: NA; v_gene: TRBV5-1; CDR3aa: CASSLQGRWGTGANVLTF; CDR3nt: TGCGCCAGCAGCTTACAGGGTCGATGGGGGACTGGGGCCAACGTCCTGACTTTC
j_gene: TRBJ2-5; abundance: NA; d_gene: NA; v_gene: TRBV7-2; CDR3aa: CASSLRWGGRETQYF; CDR3nt: TGTGCCAGCAGCTTACGTTGGGGGGGGCGGGAGACCCAGTACTTC
j_gene: TRBJ2-5; abundance: NA; d_gene: TRBD1; v_gene: TRBV28; CDR3aa: CASSIQQGAWETQYF; CDR3nt: TGTGCCAGCAGCATCCAACAGGGGGCATGGGAGACCCAGTACTTC
j_gene: TRBJ2-7; abundance: NA; d_gene: TRBD1; v_gene: TRBV6-6; CDR3aa: CASSYRRGQDYEQYF; CDR3nt: TGTGCCAGCAGTTACCGGCGAGGACAGGACTACGAGCAGTACTTC
j_gene: TRBJ2-6; abundance: few; d_gene: NA; v_gene: TRBV5-1; CDR3aa: CATTPGSSGANVLTF; CDR3nt: TGCGCCACCACCCCGGGGAGCTCTGGGGCCAACGTCCTGACTTTC
j_gene: TRBJ1-2; abundance: NA; d_gene: NA; v_gene: TRBV11-2; CDR3aa: CASSLTGVGGYTF; CDR3nt: TGTGCCAGCAGCTTGACGGGGGTTGGGGGCTACACCTTC
j_gene: TRBJ2-1; abundance: few; d_gene: TRBD2; v_gene: TRBV11-1; CDR3aa: CASSRSGAYNEQFF; CDR3nt: TGTGCCAGCAGCCGTAGCGGGGCCTACAATGAGCAGTTCTTC
j_gene: TRBJ1-6; abundance: few; d_gene: NA; v_gene: TRBV7-9; CDR3aa: CASSLEQYNSPLHF; CDR3nt: TGTGCCAGCAGCTTAGAACAGTATAATTCACCCCTCCACTTT
j_gene: TRBJ2-5; abundance: NA; d_gene: TRBD1; v_gene: TRBV18; CDR3aa: CASSPPWGQLQETQYF; CDR3nt: TGTGCCAGCTCACCACCCTGGGGACAGTTGCAAGAGACCCAGTACTTC
j_gene: TRBJ2-5; abundance: NA; d_gene: NA; v_gene: TRBV5-1; CDR3aa: CASSLGGDAETQYF; CDR3nt: TGCGCCAGCAGCTTGGGGGGAGACGCAGAGACCCAGTACTTC
j_gene: TRBJ2-7; abundance: few; d_gene: NA; v_gene: TRBV10-3; CDR3aa: CAIRSGSGDEQYF; CDR3nt: TGTGCCATCAGATCAGGGTCGGGGGACGAGCAGTACTTC
j_gene: TRBJ1-2; abundance: NA; d_gene: NA; v_gene: TRBV5-6; CDR3aa: CASSLNTGTAYGYTF; CDR3nt: TGTGCCAGCAGCTTAAATACCGGGACTGCGTATGGCTACACCTTC
j_gene: TRBJ2-7; abundance: NA; d_gene: NA; v_gene: TRBV5-6; CDR3aa: CASSLTSSYEQYF; CDR3nt: TGTGCCAGCAGCTTGACGAGCTCCTACGAGCAGTACTTC
j_gene: TRBJ1-1; abundance: NA; d_gene: NA; v_gene: TRBV28; CDR3aa: CASTLNTEAFF; CDR3nt: TGTGCCAGCACTTTGAACACTGAAGCTTTCTTT
j_gene: TRBJ2-7; abundance: NA; d_gene: TRBD2; v_gene: TRBV19; CDR3aa: CASGGKQNEQYF; CDR3nt: TGTGCCAGCGGGGGGAAACAGAACGAGCAGTACTTC
j_gene: TRBJ1-1; abundance: NA; d_gene: NA; v_gene: TRBV11-3; CDR3aa: CASTITAPGGEAFF; CDR3nt: TGTGCCAGCACCATCACGGCCCCGGGGGGTGAAGCTTTCTTT
j_gene: TRBJ1-1; abundance: NA; d_gene: NA; v_gene: TRBV5-1; CDR3aa: CASSPAKTGMNTEAFF; CDR3nt: TGCGCCAGCAGCCCGGCGAAGACAGGAATGAACACTGAAGCTTTCTTT
j_gene: TRBJ2-2; abundance: NA; d_gene: TRBD1; v_gene: TRBV7-9; CDR3aa: CASSSSDRALTGELFF; CDR3nt: TGTGCCAGCAGCTCCTCAGACAGGGCCCTTACCGGGGAGCTGTTTTTT
j_gene: TRBJ1-2; abundance: NA; d_gene: TRBD1; v_gene: TRBV7-9; CDR3aa: CASSLGTGVDGYTF; CDR3nt: TGTGCCAGCAGCTTAGGGACAGGGGTAGATGGCTACACCTTC
j_gene: TRBJ1-6; abundance: NA; d_gene: TRBD1; v_gene: TRBV7-9; CDR3aa: CASSPDRGVSPLHF; CDR3nt: TGTGCCAGCAGCCCAGACAGGGGGGTTTCACCCCTCCACTTT
j_gene: TRBJ1-5; abundance: few; d_gene: TRBD1; v_gene: TRBV5-8; CDR3aa: CASSLMGQGAQPQHF; CDR3nt: TGTGCCAGCAGCTTAATGGGGCAGGGGGCTCAGCCCCAGCATTTT
j_gene: TRBJ1-4; abundance: few; d_gene: NA; v_gene: TRBV13; CDR3aa: CASSLGGGTNEKLFF; CDR3nt: TGTGCCAGCAGCTTAGGTGGAGGGACTAATGAAAAACTGTTTTTT
j_gene: TRBJ1-2; abundance: once; d_gene: NA; v_gene: TRBV6-5; CDR3aa: CASSIGGAANYGYTF; CDR3nt: TGTGCCAGCAGTATCGGGGGGGCCGCTAACTATGGCTACACCTTC
j_gene: TRBJ2-7; abundance: once; d_gene: NA; v_gene: TRBV4-3; CDR3aa: CASSQDQGSLYEQYF; CDR3nt: TGCGCCAGCAGCCAAGATCAGGGCAGCCTCTACGAGCAGTACTTC
j_gene: TRBJ2-7; abundance: NA; d_gene: TRBD1; v_gene: TRBV10-3; CDR3aa: CATNPGQNLYEQYF; CDR3nt: TGTGCCACCAACCCGGGACAGAATCTCTACGAGCAGTACTTC
j_gene: TRBJ2-2; abundance: few; d_gene: TRBD2; v_gene: TRBV5-5; CDR3aa: CASSPGLAGANTGELFF; CDR3nt: TGTGCCAGCAGCCCGGGACTAGCGGGGGCCAACACCGGGGAGCTGTTTTTT
j_gene: TRBJ1-1; abundance: NA; d_gene: NA; v_gene: TRBV18; CDR3aa: CASSPGQTEAFF; CDR3nt: TGTGCCAGCTCACCCGGTCAAACTGAAGCTTTCTTT